This T cell receptor (beta chain) was sequenced for a study of blood T cell repertoires in COVID-19. Study background: Sample material is recorded as cDNA or gDNA derived from T cells, B-cell-depleted T cells, or PBMCs.

All enrollees were roughly 18 to 100 years old and from 20 to 25 US areas. Categorization into cohorts depended on clinical history that participants reported. In the original analysis: Nucleated cell number was recorded as an estimate derived from reference gene primer amplification. Repertoires were generated with immunoSEQ multiplex PCR, while TCRdb's copy carries only in-frame clones and drops some. V, J and clone size derive from that table, while D and trimming were established from the DNA sequence. Of under 350,000 clones listed, approximately 83% are singletons. The receptor comes from a woman between 35 and 50 years old with acute COVID-19. The sequencing input was PBMCs or T cells enriched from blood (not recorded which).

CDR3 sequence reads: CASSLAGLQILYEQYF. In DNA, the CDR3 is TGTGCCAGCAGCTTGGCCGGTCTACAGATTCTCTACGAGCAGTACTTC. V usage is TRBV5-5 and J usage is TRBJ2-7; D call uncertain. The CDR3 covers 16 residues. Trimming cost V 0 bases and J 3 bases, with 16 bases left between them. Germline CDR1 reads SGHKS; CDR2 reads YYEKEE (reference sequence).